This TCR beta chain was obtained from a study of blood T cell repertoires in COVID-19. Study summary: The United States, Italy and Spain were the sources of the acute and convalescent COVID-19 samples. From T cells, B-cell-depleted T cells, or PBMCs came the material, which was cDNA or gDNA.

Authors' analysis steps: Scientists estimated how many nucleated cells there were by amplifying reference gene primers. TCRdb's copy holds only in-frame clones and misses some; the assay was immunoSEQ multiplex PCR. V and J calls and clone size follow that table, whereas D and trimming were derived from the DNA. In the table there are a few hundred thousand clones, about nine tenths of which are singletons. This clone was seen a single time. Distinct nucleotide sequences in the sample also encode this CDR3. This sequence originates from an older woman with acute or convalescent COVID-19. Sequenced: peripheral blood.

The CDR3 loop reads CASSLQGNTEAFF. The CDR3 nucleotides read TGTGCCAGCAGCTTGCAGGGGAACACTGAAGCTTTCTTT. This sequence joins TRBV5-4 and TRBJ1-1; weak D call: TRBD1 (5 bases). CDR1 and CDR2 from the germline V gene are SGHNT and YYREEE (reference sequence). The CDR3 has 13 residues. Trimming took off 1 base at V and 1 base at J, with 5 bases between the two ends.